Below are 11 T cell receptor beta chains sequenced from a single sample in a study of blood T cell repertoires in COVID-19. The data were produced by immunoSEQ multiplex PCR, yet TCRdb's version contains in-frame clones alone and is incomplete. Of approximately 98,000 clones listed, over 70% are singletons. The source material was peripheral blood. Receptors were obtained from an elderly woman with acute or convalescent COVID-19.

The chain couples TRBV27 to TRBJ2-1, with a weak D call TRBD2 (7 bases). Trimming left V 3 bases short and J 4 bases short, with 22 bases between. CDR3 length: 18 residues. Germline CDR1 and CDR2: MNHEY and SMNVEV (reference sequence). The CDR3 DNA sequence: TGTGCCAGCAGTTTTGGCTATATGGGGGGGGGCTTATACAATGAGCAGTTCTTC. Encoded protein: CASSFGYMGGGLYNEQFF.

The chain employs TRBV4-3 and TRBJ1-2, with D maybe TRBD1 (5 bases). Trimming cost V 0 bases and J 3 bases, with 17 bases left between them. This CDR3 contains 17 residues. Germline CDR1 is LGHNA and CDR2 is YSLEER. Written as DNA, the CDR3 is TGCGCCAGCAGCCAAGATTATCAGGCCAGGGTATACTATGGCTACACCTTC. Translating it yields CASSQDYQARVYYGYTF.

The chain carries TRBV12-3 or TRBV12-4 and TRBJ1-4; a possible D gene is TRBD1 (5 bases). V was pared by 1 base and J by 10 bases, with 10 bases between. There are 13 residues in the CDR3. CDR3 amino acids: CASSLGTFPKLFF. DNA for the CDR3: TGTGCCAGCAGTTTAGGGACATTTCCAAAACTGTTTTTT.

The chain employs TRBV30 and TRBJ1-3; D gene ambiguous. Germline CDR1 reads GTSNPN; CDR2 reads SVGIG (reference sequence). This CDR3 comprises 14 residues. V was cut by 1 base and J by 7 bases, with 14 bases left in between. CDR3 loop: CAWSEGSPRNTIYF. The CDR3 region has the DNA TGTGCCTGGAGTGAAGGCTCGCCGCGGAACACCATATATTTT.

The chain employs TRBV7-2 and TRBJ2-5, with D tentatively TRBD2 (6 bases). The ends were cut back, 5 bases at V and 5 bases at J, with 18 bases in the middle. Germline CDR1 is SGHTA and CDR2 is FQGNSA. The CDR3 runs to 15 residues. The CDR3 protein is CASSPSGTVRETQYF. Here the CDR3 DNA reads TGTGCCAGCAGCCCCTCCGGGACTGTAAGGGAGACCCAGTACTTC. The variable domain in full, with the rest retrieved from reference TRBV7-2 and TRBJ2-5, is GAGVSQSPSNKVTEKGKDVELRCDPISGHTALYWYRQSLGQGLEFLIYFQGNSAPDKSGLPSDRFSAERTGGSVSTLTIQRTQQEDSAVYLCASSPSGTVRETQYFGPGTRLLVL.

In its sample, this clone was seen once. J is TRBJ1-2 and V is TRBV2; the match to TRBD1 covers 9 bases. Germline V gives CDR1 SNHLY, CDR2 FYNNEI. CDR3 length: 14 residues. The V gene end was trimmed by 6 bases and the J gene end by 3 bases; junction bases not matched to a gene: 5. The CDR3 sequence is CASSVTGGYYGYTF. The DNA for the CDR3 is TGTGCCAGCAGCGTTACAGGGGGCTACTATGGCTACACCTTC.

The V gene is TRBV2, the J gene TRBJ1-4; TRBD1 matches 7 bases. Losses at the gene ends were 6 bases for V and 8 bases for J; bases not matched to a gene: 9. The CDR3 is 14 amino acids. Looked up from germline, CDR1 is SNHLY and CDR2 is FYNNEI. The CDR3 coding sequence is TGTGCCAGCAGGGGGACAGTAAGGGTCGAAAAACTGTTTTTT. It yields the protein CASRGTVRVEKLFF.

The chain uses TRBV28 and TRBJ1-1, with D perhaps matching TRBD1 (5 bases). Trimming pared 6 bases from V and 2 bases from J, leaving 16 bases between. This CDR3 comprises 15 residues. Germline lookup yields CDR1 MDHEN and CDR2 SYDVKM. CDR3 amino acids: CASRGSTAHNTEAFF. CDR3 DNA: TGTGCCAGCAGGGGGTCGACAGCCCATAACACTGAAGCTTTCTTT.

The table lists this clone with a few counts. The genes are TRBV30 and TRBJ1-1; no clear D. The V gene lost 3 bases and the J gene lost 1 base, with 6 bases spanning the gap. This CDR3 spans 12 amino acids. Germline values: CDR1 GTSNPN, CDR2 SVGIG (reference sequence). In DNA form, the CDR3 reads TGTGCCTGGAGAATAGAGAACACTGAAGCTTTCTTT. Its translation is CAWRIENTEAFF. Full variable domain (missing parts from reference TRBV30 and TRBJ1-1): SQTIHQWPATLVQPVGSPLSLECTVEGTSNPNLYWYRQAAGRGLQLLFYSVGIGQISSEVPQNLSASRPQDRQFILSSKKLLLSDSGFYLCAWRIENTEAFFGQGTRLTVV.

The table lists this clone with a few counts. The V gene is TRBV19, the J gene TRBJ2-3; D gene uncertain. This CDR3 comprises 14 residues. Trimming removed 1 base at V and 7 bases at J, with 12 bases between. The germline V gene has CDR1 LNHDA and CDR2 SQIVND (reference sequence). CDR3 in amino acids: CASSIGWADHTQYF. In DNA, the CDR3 is TGTGCCAGTAGTATAGGTTGGGCTGATCATACGCAGTATTTT.

The chain has TRBV6-5 and TRBJ1-1; D is uncertain. The CDR3 is 16 residues long. Germline V CDR1 and CDR2: MNHEY, SVGAGI. V lost 0 bases, J lost 1 base, and 12 bases lay in between. CDR3 sequence: CASSYSGGGGNTEAFF. DNA for the CDR3: TGTGCCAGCAGTTACTCTGGTGGTGGAGGGAACACTGAAGCTTTCTTT.